This TCR beta chain comes out of a study of breast tumors, draining lymph nodes, adjacent tissues. Axillary draining lymph nodes of breast cancer patients supplied the node samples. Using its own MiXCR run on the multiplex PCR reads, TCRdb lists one record per CDR3 protein. The sample consists of about 120,000 distinct CDR3 sequences, just under 20% of them appearing once. This clonotype was counted at least ten times. Its specificity is unknown. General observations from the study: Tumors had less TCR diversity than lymph nodes, more than nontumor tissue. Luminal-like breast cancer showed significantly higher tumor–nontumor repertoire similarity than basal-like. Findings are consistent with lymph node origin and intratumoral expansion of most tumor T cells.

Sequenced material: axillary lymph node tissue. This TCR came from a female donor with breast cancer. Some clones in this sample may be carry-over from other donors' samples.

CDR3 sequence reads: CASSQAPGGGQETQYF. The CDR3 DNA sequence: TGCGCCAGCAGCCAAGCCCCAGGGGGGGGCCAAGAGACCCAGTACTTC. The genes are TRBV4-1 and TRBJ2-5; D tentatively reads TRBD1 or TRBD2 (7 bases each). Deletions cut 1 base from V and 1 base from J, with 13 bases between. The CDR3 contains 16 residues. Germline V gives CDR1 MGHRA, CDR2 YSYEKL.